Listed below are T cell receptor beta chains from one sample, sequenced in a study of response to subunit inactivated influenza vaccine. TCRdb reprocessed the RT-PCR reads via MiXCR and lists one record per CDR3 protein. The data contain approximately 530,000 distinct CDR3 sequences, less than 10% of them singletons. The input for sequencing was PBMCs from blood, taken less than 30 months after vaccination. The receptors derive from a man between 45 and 75 years old who received an inactivated influenza vaccine. Both conserved end residues are part of each CDR3. D genes are given only for firm matches. Only some rows state a clone size, as once, few, many or a class for expanded clones.

V	J	D	size	DNA	CDR3
TRBV21-1	TRBJ2-1	NA	NA	TGTACTCCTAGCTACAATGAGCAGTTCTTC	CTPSYNEQFF
TRBV20-1	TRBJ1-2	NA	few	TGCAGTGCTAGAACAAGGCCCTATGGCTACACCTTC	CSARTRPYGYTF
TRBV7-2	TRBJ1-1	NA	NA	TGTGCCAGCAGCTTACTTCGGAGGAACACTGAAGCTTTCTTT	CASSLLRRNTEAFF
TRBV7-9	TRBJ1-3	NA	few	TGTGCCAGCAGCCAGGAGGTCTCTGGAAACACCATATATTTT	CASSQEVSGNTIYF
TRBV7-9	TRBJ2-1	NA	few	TGTGCCAGCAGCCCGGCGCAGGGGGGGTACGATGAGCAGTTCTTC	CASSPAQGGYDEQFF
TRBV5-1	TRBJ2-7	TRBD2	many	TGCGCCAGCAGCTACGGGACTAGGGAGCGATACTCCTACGAGCAGTACTTC	CASSYGTRERYSYEQYF
TRBV5-1	TRBJ1-2	NA	few	TGCGCCAGCAAGGTCATCGCGCAGGACTATGGCTACACCTTC	CASKVIAQDYGYTF
TRBV10-3	TRBJ2-2	TRBD2	few	TGTGCCATCTTTCGGGGGACTAGCGGTTCGAACACCGGGGAGCTGTTTTTT	CAIFRGTSGSNTGELFF
TRBV2	TRBJ1-1	NA	few	TGTGCCAGCACCCTCCAGTCGGGCCTTGCCTTCACTGAAGCTTTCTTT	CASTLQSGLAFTEAFF
TRBV29-1	TRBJ1-5	TRBD1	few	TGCAGCGTCAAAGGGACAGGGGGAGATCAGCCCCAGCATTTT	CSVKGTGGDQPQHF
TRBV11-2	TRBJ2-4	TRBD1	few	TGTGCCAGCAGCTTAGATTTCCAGGGGGTGGCCAAAAACATTCAGTACTTC	CASSLDFQGVAKNIQYF
TRBV12-3/TRBV12-4	TRBJ2-2	NA	NA	TGTGCCAGCAGTTTGAGAGGCGGCGGGGAGCTGTTTTTT	CASSLRGGGELFF
TRBV6-5	TRBJ2-7	NA	many	TGTGCCAGCAGTTACTCGACCGGAGGGAGAGCATACGAGCAGTACTTC	CASSYSTGGRAYEQYF
TRBV20-1	TRBJ1-1	NA	many	TGCAGTGCTGAGAGGGGTTACACTGAAGCTTTCTTT	CSAERGYTEAFF
TRBV6-5	TRBJ1-2	TRBD1	few	TGTGCCAGCAGTTCCCGGACAGGCGGCTACACCTTC	CASSSRTGGYTF
TRBV7-8	TRBJ1-2	NA	many	TGTGCCAGCAGCTTAGCCACGGGTCCGTACGGGGGAAACTATGGCTACACCTTC	CASSLATGPYGGNYGYTF
TRBV14	TRBJ1-4	TRBD1	few	TGTGCCAGCAGCCAAGCCGGGACAGATGAAAAACTGTTTTTT	CASSQAGTDEKLFF
TRBV6-5	TRBJ1-2	NA	NA	TGTGCCAGCAGTTACTCGACAGTCTATGGCTACACCTTC	CASSYSTVYGYTF
TRBV4-1	TRBJ1-5	NA	NA	TGCGCCAGCAGCCAAGATTCAGGGGGCAATCAGCCCCAGCATTTT	CASSQDSGGNQPQHF
TRBV20-1	TRBJ2-7	NA	many	TGCAGTGCTAGTACCTCCTACGAGCAGTACTTC	CSASTSYEQYF
TRBV4-2	TRBJ2-7	NA	few	TGTGCCAGCAGCCAAGAAGGCCTTGGCTACGAGCAGTACTTC	CASSQEGLGYEQYF
TRBV11-2	TRBJ2-5	TRBD1	once	TGTGCCAGCAGCCCATCGGGACAGGGGCTTGAGACCCAGTACTTC	CASSPSGQGLETQYF
TRBV11-2	TRBJ2-3	TRBD2	many	TGTGCCAGCAGCTTAGGGGGACTAGGTCCAGATACGCAGTATTTT	CASSLGGLGPDTQYF
TRBV10-1	TRBJ2-3	NA	NA	TGCGCCAGCAGTGAACCGACAGATAGCACAGATACGCAGTATTTT	CASSEPTDSTDTQYF
TRBV20-1	TRBJ2-5	TRBD2	few	TGCAGTGCTAGCAGACTAGCGGGAGCGGAAGAGACCCAGTACTTC	CSASRLAGAEETQYF
TRBV2	TRBJ2-3	NA	NA	TGTGCCAGCAGTGAAGGTCCCCGCACTGGCACAGATACGCAGTATTTT	CASSEGPRTGTDTQYF
TRBV12-3/TRBV12-4	TRBJ2-7	NA	many	TGTGCCAGCAGTTTCAGTGGGATCTACGAGCAGTACTTC	CASSFSGIYEQYF
TRBV7-2	TRBJ2-7	NA	many	TGTGCCAGCAGCTCTCACAAGTCGACAGGGAGGACCTACGAGCAGTACTTC	CASSSHKSTGRTYEQYF
TRBV9	TRBJ2-7	TRBD2	few	TGTGCCAGCAGCGTAGGGGGGACTAGCGACTCCTACGAGCAGTACTTC	CASSVGGTSDSYEQYF
TRBV10-3	TRBJ1-1	NA	NA	TGTGCCATCAGTGATTGGGCCCCGAACACTGAAGCTTTCTTT	CAISDWAPNTEAFF
TRBV15	TRBJ2-5	NA	few	TGTGCCACCAGCAGGAGACGCGACGGACAAGAGACCCAGTACTTC	CATSRRRDGQETQYF
TRBV6-1	TRBJ2-3	NA	NA	TGTGCCAGCCGAAAAGCCGGGTCTAGCACAGATACGCAGTATTTT	CASRKAGSSTDTQYF
TRBV20-1	TRBJ2-2	NA	NA	TGCAGTGTCGCCAGGGCGGCCGGGGAGCTGTTTTTT	CSVARAAGELFF
TRBV6-1	TRBJ1-2	NA	few	TGTGCCAGCAGTCCCCCCGGGACACCCTATGGCTACACCTTC	CASSPPGTPYGYTF